These 10 T cell receptor beta chains were sequenced from one sample in a study of cytotoxic CD8 clonotypes in ibrutinib-treated CLL. Clones were read by immunoSEQ multiplex PCR, and TCRdb kept only the in-frame ones, dropping some. Here the sample spans 58,000 or so clones, 45% to 60% being singletons. This sample comprised PBMCs, obtained after 12 months of ibrutinib treatment. All receptors come from a human donor with chronic lymphocytic leukemia.

The J gene is TRBJ2-7, the V gene TRBV7-2; 9 positions match TRBD2. With V trimmed by 4 bases and J by 2 bases, 12 bases remained unmatched. CDR1 SGHTA and CDR2 FQGNSA come from the germline V gene. CDR3 length: 17 amino acids. The DNA of the CDR3 is TGTGCCAGCAGCTCCCGCCTAGCGGGGTGGGGGACCTACGAGCAGTACTTC. Translated: CASSSRLAGWGTYEQYF. The whole variable domain, remainder taken from reference TRBV7-2 and TRBJ2-7, is GAGVSQSPSNKVTEKGKDVELRCDPISGHTALYWYRQSLGQGLEFLIYFQGNSAPDKSGLPSDRFSAERTGGSVSTLTIQRTQQEDSAVYLCASSSRLAGWGTYEQYFGPGTRLTVT.

The chain is built from TRBV5-1 and TRBJ1-4; TRBD1 is a possible D gene (6 bases). This CDR3 is 14 amino acids long. Germline V CDR1 and CDR2: SGHRS, YFSETQ. V shed 1 base and J shed 4 bases, with 8 bases lying between them. CDR3 loop: CASSLRTVNEKLFF. In nucleotides, the CDR3 is TGCGCCAGCAGCTTGAGGACAGTTAATGAAAAACTGTTTTTT.

The chain has TRBV7-9 and TRBJ2-2; no definite D call. CDR1 and CDR2 (germline): SEHNR, FQNEAQ (reference sequence). V lost 5 bases, J lost 0 bases, and 10 bases lay in between. This CDR3 region has 15 residues. The CDR3 reads CASSRLRTNTGELFF. The CDR3 DNA reads TGTGCCAGCAGCCGATTACGGACGAACACCGGGGAGCTGTTTTTT.

The CDR3 bases are TGTGCCACCCGGAGCTCTGGAAACACCATATATTTT. Protein product: CATRSSGNTIYF. The rearrangement uses TRBV28 and TRBJ1-3; D remains ambiguous. Trimming stripped 10 bases from V and 0 bases from J, with 7 bases between. The germline CDR1 and CDR2 sequences are MDHEN and SYDVKM. The CDR3 runs to 12 residues.

In this sample, this clone turned up many times. This sequence joins TRBV28 and TRBJ2-7, with TRBD1 matching 7 bases. Trimming removed 10 bases from V and 3 bases from J; junction bases left unmatched: 9. There are 13 residues in the CDR3. CDR1 and CDR2 (germline): MDHEN, SYDVKM. Written as DNA, the CDR3 is TGTGCCATCGCCGACAGGGCCCACTACGAGCAGTACTTC. It codes for CAIADRAHYEQYF.

This clone was counted ten times or more. The chain joins TRBV23-1 to TRBJ2-7, with TRBD2 matching 8 bases. TRBV23-1 is an ORF; its function is uncertain. This CDR3 comprises 16 residues. After removal of 0 bases from V and 3 bases from J, the junction contained 7 bases not matched to a gene. The CDR3 DNA sequence: TGCGCCAGCAGTCAATCGATCGGGAGGGTTGACTACGAGCAGTACTTC. It specifies CASSQSIGRVDYEQYF.

The chain combines TRBV5-6 with TRBJ1-3; unclear D gene. Germline CDR1 is SGHDT and CDR2 is YYEEEE. Trimming took 4 bases from V and 4 from J, leaving 15 bases between them. The CDR3 runs to 15 residues. The CDR3 coding sequence is TGTGCCAGCAGCCAAGTAAACCTGGGCGGAAACACCATATATTTT. It yields the protein CASSQVNLGGNTIYF.

In its sample, this clone was seen a few times. The chain uses TRBV6-5 and TRBJ2-5; D might be TRBD2 (5 bases). The CDR3 runs 11 residues. Trimming removed 4 bases from V and 5 bases from J, with 5 bases in between. Germline CDR1 and CDR2: MNHEY and SVGAGI. CDR3 loop: CASSLAETQYF. The CDR3 DNA is TGTGCCAGCAGTTTAGCGGAGACCCAGTACTTC.

This clone showed up just a few times. The J gene is TRBJ2-7, the V gene TRBV6-5; TRBD1 matches 10 bases. CDR3 length equals 13 residues. The V and J ends lost 8 bases and 4 bases, in that order; junction bases with no gene match: 5. Germline V lookup: CDR1 MNHEY, CDR2 SVGAGI. CDR3 in amino acids: CASWDRGLYEQYF. DNA of the CDR3: TGTGCCAGCTGGGACAGGGGTTTGTACGAGCAGTACTTC.

The rearrangement uses TRBV6-1 and TRBJ2-1; D gene uncertain. Trimming removed 4 bases at V and 5 bases at J, with 15 bases between. Germline V gene data show CDR1 as MNHNS and CDR2 as SASEGT. The CDR3 loop spans 15 amino acids. CDR3 protein: CASSGPWLGNNEQFF. The CDR3 bases are TGTGCCAGCAGTGGACCATGGCTAGGAAACAATGAGCAGTTCTTC.